This is a list of T cell receptor beta chains from one sample in a study of tumor-infiltrating lymphocytes in glioblastoma multiforme. TCRdb analysed the multiplex PCR reads with MiXCR anew, one entry per CDR3 protein. The table lists about 15,000 distinct CDR3 sequences, roughly 71% of them singletons. The sample taken for sequencing was brain tumor tissue. Receptors originate from a male donor with glioblastoma. Both conserved end residues are part of each CDR3. A D gene is named only where the DNA matches it firmly. Size values are once, few and many counts, or a class for expanded clones, and some rows have none.

J,size,V,D,CDR3,DNA
TRBJ2-5,few,TRBV20-1,.,CSASPGSETQYF,TGCAGTGCTAGTCCGGGCTCAGAGACCCAGTACTTC
TRBJ2-5,.,TRBV11-2,TRBD2,CASSLAGTTGGETQYF,TGTGCCAGCAGCTTAGCAGGGACGACCGGGGGGGAGACCCAGTACTTT
TRBJ2-1,.,TRBV11-3,.,CASSLGLRNNEQFF,TGTGCCAGCAGCTTAGGCCTCAGGAACAATGAGCAGTTCTTC
TRBJ2-3,once,TRBV11-2,.,CTSSLDPTNTGTDTQYF,TGTACCAGCAGCTTAGATCCTACAAACACTGGCACAGATACGCAGTATTTT
TRBJ2-3,.,TRBV6-1,.,CTSSEYRLHTQYF,TGTACCAGCAGTGAATACCGCCTCCATACGCAGTATTTC
TRBJ1-1,.,TRBV29-1,.,CSVEDRRGWNTEAFF,TGCAGCGTTGAAGATCGGAGGGGGTGGAACACTGAAGCTTTCTTT
TRBJ1-5,.,TRBV6-6,.,CASTSWRNQPQHF,TGTGCCAGCACTTCATGGAGGAATCAGCCCCAGCATTTT
TRBJ2-1,.,TRBV28,.,CASSSVTVNNDQFF,TGTGCCAGCAGTTCCGTGACAGTCAACAATGATCAGTTCTTC
TRBJ2-7,.,TRBV13,TRBD2,CASRIGLVPQYEQYF,TGTGCCAGCAGGATCGGACTAGTCCCCCAATACGAGCAGTACTTC
TRBJ2-2,.,TRBV11-2,.,CASSLRPGANTGELFF,TGTGCCAGCAGCTTACGACCAGGGGCGAACACCGGGGAGCTGTTTTTT
TRBJ2-6,.,TRBV11-2,.,CASTLSSSGANVLTF,TGTGCCAGCACCCTTTCGAGCTCTGGGGCCAACGTCCTGACTTTC
TRBJ1-1,few,TRBV11-2,.,CGSSRMQGNTEAFF,TGTGGCAGCAGCCGTATGCAGGGGAACACTGAAGCTTTCTTT
TRBJ2-2,.,TRBV6-2/TRBV6-3,.,CASAREGTNTRELFF,TGTGCCAGCGCGCGTGAGGGTACGAACACCAGGGAGCTGTTTTTT
TRBJ2-1,few,TRBV20-1,.,CSARWDPLSGYNEQFF,TGCAGTGCTAGGTGGGATCCCCTATCGGGCTACAATGAGCAGTTCTTC
TRBJ2-7,.,TRBV7-9,.,CASSLGTVYEQYF,TGTGCCAGCAGCTTAGGGACAGTCTACGAGCAGTACTTC
TRBJ2-2,.,TRBV6-2/TRBV6-3,.,CASSREATNTGELFF,TGTGCCAGCAGCCGCGAGGCCACGAACACCGGGGAGCTGTTTTTT